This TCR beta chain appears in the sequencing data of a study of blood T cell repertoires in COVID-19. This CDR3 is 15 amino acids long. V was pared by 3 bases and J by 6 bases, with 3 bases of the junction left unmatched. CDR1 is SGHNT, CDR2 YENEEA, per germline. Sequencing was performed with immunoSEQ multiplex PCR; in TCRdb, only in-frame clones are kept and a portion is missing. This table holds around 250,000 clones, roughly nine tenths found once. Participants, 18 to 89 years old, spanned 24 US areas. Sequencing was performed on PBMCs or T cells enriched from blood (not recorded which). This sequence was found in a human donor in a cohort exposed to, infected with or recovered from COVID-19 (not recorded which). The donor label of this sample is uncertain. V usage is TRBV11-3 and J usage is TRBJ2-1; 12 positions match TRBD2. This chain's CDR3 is CASSFRTSGVNEQFF. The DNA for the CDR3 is TGTGCCAGCAGCTTCAGGACTAGCGGGGTCAATGAGCAGTTCTTC.